This T cell receptor (beta chain) derives from a study of CD8 T cells in Susac syndrome (dated by TCRdb to about 2019). Turning to the overall study: Repertoire sequencing was used to test whether CD8+ T cell activation and differentiation in Susac syndrome was antigen driven. CD8+ T cell repertoire clonality was compared between about a dozen healthy donors, some 14 Susac syndrome patients and around 16 multiple sclerosis patients. Overall results and qualifications from the work: The TCR sequencing and HLA analysis was acknowledged to have included a relatively small number of individuals.

Points on this clonotype: Its antigen specificity is not known. Per-base qualities were not stored, and no clone one base away is much larger.

The CDR3 sequence holds 16 residues, the cysteine and phenylalanine included. Of the read, only the CDR3 DNA is kept; its 48 bases are in frame from base 1. Via the germline V gene (reference sequence), CDR1 is MNHEY and CDR2 SMNVEV. The germline ends are 15 bases apart after V is trimmed by 5 bases and J by 2 bases. RNA was extracted with the RNeasy kit and roughly 0.45 to 1 ug was reverse transcribed using random hexamers. TCR beta CDR3 regions were amplified with the immunoSEQ multiplex PCR assay covering 54 Vbeta and 13 Jbeta segments. PCR amplification bias was corrected using a synthetic template baseline for primer optimization and computational correction. Per the original workflow: Reads were annotated to V, D and J genes according to IMGT and were analyzed with immunoSEQ Analyzer, with only productive sequences retained. Clonality was calculated as one minus the Shannon entropy normalized by log2 of the number of productive unique sequences. For each patient and control, public and private clones were evaluated within the 100 most prevalent clones. Susac-specific clones were defined as absent from healthy and MS cohorts, about 1,000 published viral clones and other ImmuneACCESS disease sequences. The public reads were reanalyzed by TCRdb: fastp trimming at Q25, MiXCR alignment, in-frame beta chains only. Each CDR3 protein gets just one entry, which takes the most common genes and DNA from the rows behind it. TCRdb's processing, not the authors', yielded these V and J calls. This sample holds fewer than 350,000 distinct CDR3 sequences; around 89% were observed only once. Of the sample, 0.18% falls within the top ten clones.

Peripheral blood CD8+ and CD4+ T cells from healthy donors, Susac syndrome patients and multiple sclerosis patients were profiled by high-throughput TCR beta sequencing. Treatment-naive patients with stable or active relapsing-remitting disease fulfilling revised McDonald criteria were used as multiple sclerosis controls. Bulk CD8+ and CD4+ T cells were purified by magnetic negative isolation, while CD8+ TEMRA cells were enriched using FACS. Blood was collected in EDTA tubes and processed within 24 hours, with PBMCs isolated through density gradient centrifugation. PBMCs intended for TCR sequencing were cryopreserved in liquid nitrogen and were subsequently thawed in a 37 degrees C water bath. Purity of sorted or isolated CD4+, CD8+ and CD8+ TEMRA cells was at least 90%.

The rearrangement joined TRBV27 to TRBJ1-4, with TRBD1 perhaps the D gene, on 6 matching bases. This clonotype originated in a human donor with multiple sclerosis. The specimen sequenced was CD8+ T cells from PBMCs. The DNA reads as follows: TGTGCCAGCAGTCAAAACGGGGGGGCGACTAATGAAAAACTGTTTTTT. It is translated as CASSQNGGATNEKLFF.